This TCR beta chain was identified during a study of cytomegalovirus exposure and HLA in healthy donors. In the study overall: From donors who were HLA-typed, an early data release held approximately 80 million unique TCRs.

This clone showed up just a few times. Its antigen is not known. PCR employed 60 Vbeta and 13 Jbeta primers. The table came from immunoSEQ multiplex PCR; TCRdb's copy has only in-frame clones and leaves some out. The profile shows around 160,000 clones, roughly four fifths of them singletons. Germline values: CDR1 MNHEY, CDR2 SVGAGI. V was clipped by 4 bases and J by 8 bases, with 11 bases between them. CDR3 length equals 12 residues. Study-wide results and caveats: By a later analysis, the bulk of CMV-associated TCR beta chains appeared HLA-restricted. Most sequenced TCRs were rare (though some public TCRs occurred in many donors). A later analysis found common viral pathogens apparently linked to several of the most significant clusters.

This TCR was sampled from a man aged 45-65 years in good health and CMV-seropositive. Specimen: PBMCs. This chain links TRBV6-5 with TRBJ1-2; tentatively, D is TRBD1 (6 bases). The CDR3 here is CASSSAQGGYTF. The CDR3 bases are TGTGCCAGCAGTTCAGCACAGGGCGGCTACACCTTC.